This T cell receptor beta chain was sequenced for a study of beta chain features in type 1 diabetes. Overall study context: Examination of sorted cells across all samples involved around 100,000,000 cells. Study results and limitations: For Type 1 diabetes patients, all four CD4+ subsets carried TCRB CDR3s that were moderately but significantly shorter.

V lost 4 bases, J lost 7 bases, and 11 bases stayed unmatched. This CDR3 comprises 16 residues. Looked up from germline, CDR1 is MNHEY and CDR2 is SMNVEV (reference sequence). Every bit of the isolated RNA underwent reverse transcription, so sequencing read expressed TCRB transcripts. Sequenced by immunoSEQ multiplex PCR; TCRdb stores in-frame clones only, minus some. The data hold around 650,000 clones, with approximately 13% observed a single time. Note on this clone: Its antigen is undetermined.

This clonotype was sampled from a man in his thirties or forties with type 1 diabetes. Sequencing was done on a sample of naive CD4+ T cells from blood. This sequence joins TRBV27 and TRBJ1-2, with TRBD1 matching over 11 bases. Written as DNA, the CDR3 is TGTGCCAGCAGTTCGATCAGACCCGGGACAGGGGGTGGCTACACCTTC. Translation gives CASSSIRPGTGGGYTF.